This record concerns one T cell receptor beta chain sequence. The antigen is undetermined. When ophthalmopathy did not progress within 18 months, Graves' hyperthyroidism was considered stable. On the basis of clinical symptoms, serum thyroxine and TRAb, thyroid ultrasound and orbital computed tomography, diagnoses were made. Out of approximately 10 ml of fresh peripheral blood came the PBMCs. The CDR3 length is 18 residues. CDR1 MDHEN and CDR2 SYDVKM come from the germline V gene. Trimming removed 3 bases from V and 3 bases from J; junction bases left unmatched: 15. The sample comes from a study of T cells in Graves' hyperthyroidism and ophthalmopathy. Overall study results and limits: In blood, most of the thyroid clonotypes expanded above 0.001 were also present.

Amplified TCR beta CDR3 regions derived from RNA transcripts. A set of HTBI primers served as the primers for a first-round RT-PCR of the TCR CDR3. TCRdb analysed the multiplex PCR reads with MiXCR anew, one entry per CDR3 protein. The data hold under 800,000 distinct CDR3 sequences, with 14% observed a single time. V usage is TRBV28 and J usage is TRBJ2-7; 9 bases match TRBD2. This clonotype originated in a young woman with Graves' hyperthyroidism. The sample comprised blood. The CDR3 is CASSLGGSGSLGDYEQYF. The CDR3 region has the DNA TGTGCCAGCAGTTTGGGCGGTAGCGGGAGTCTGGGGGACTACGAGCAGTACTTC.